Listed here are 19 T cell receptor beta chains from one sample, sequenced in a study of cytomegalovirus exposure and HLA in healthy donors. Amplification used 60 Vbeta primers and 13 Jbeta primers. Method: immunoSEQ multiplex PCR; TCRdb's copy keeps in-frame clones and lacks some. The sample carries approximately 110,000 clones, 77% recorded once. Sequenced sample: PBMCs. The receptor set was obtained from a woman in her 40s in good health and CMV-seropositive.

The chain uses TRBV7-9 and TRBJ2-2; 9 bases map to TRBD1. Germline V gene data show CDR1 as SEHNR and CDR2 as FQNEAQ (reference sequence). The CDR3 has 15 residues. V shed 5 bases, J shed 12 bases, and the junction held 13 bases outside the gene matches. CDR3 sequence reads: CASSTDRGFMRKLFF. As DNA, the CDR3 is TGTGCCAGCAGCACAGACAGGGGGTTTATGAGGAAGCTGTTTTTT.

The rearrangement uses TRBV6-4 and TRBJ2-3; D is perhaps TRBD1 (6 bases). CDR1 and CDR2 from the germline V gene are MRHNA and SNTAGT. V was pared by 8 bases and J by 5 bases, with 20 bases between. The CDR3 contains 15 residues. The CDR3 region has the DNA TGTGCCAGCCGCCATATACAGGGAAGGCTAGATACGCAGTATTTT. Its translation: CASRHIQGRLDTQYF.

The CDR3 protein is CASSFTGGTTEAFF. For the CDR3, the DNA is TGTGCCAGCAGCTTTACAGGAGGGACCACTGAAGCTTTCTTT. This chain links TRBV7-6 with TRBJ1-1, with D possibly TRBD1 on 5 matching bases. The CDR3 is 14 residues long. V lost 3 bases and J 4 bases, leaving 12 bases between the germline ends. Looked up from germline, CDR1 is SGHVS and CDR2 is FNYEAQ.

CDR3 residues: CASSLSGVGTGELFF. The DNA of the CDR3 is TGTGCCAGCAGCTTGTCAGGGGTCGGCACCGGGGAGCTGTTTTTT. J is TRBJ2-2 and V is TRBV5-4, with D possibly being TRBD1 (6 bases). Trimming cost V 1 base and J 4 bases, with 11 bases left between them. Germline CDR1 SGHNT, CDR2 YYREEE (reference sequence). The CDR3 length is 15 residues. The full variable domain, rest sourced from reference TRBV5-4 and TRBJ2-2, is ETGVTQSPTHLIKTRGQQVTLRCSSQSGHNTVSWYQQALGQGPQFIFQYYREEENGRGNFPPRFSGLQFPNYSSELNVNALELDDSALYLCASSLSGVGTGELFFGEGSRLTVL.

V and J are TRBV18 and TRBJ1-3; tentative D call: TRBD1 (5 bases). CDR1 is KGHSH, CDR2 LQKENI, per germline. CDR3 length: 14 residues. With 3 bases removed from V and 3 bases from J, the gap between germline ends came to 9 bases. The CDR3 loop is CASSPGRDGNTIYF. CDR3 coding DNA: TGTGCCAGCTCACCGGGCAGGGATGGAAACACCATATATTTT.

This chain uses TRBV27 with TRBJ2-7; 9 bases line up with TRBD1. V was clipped by 0 bases and J by 6 bases; unmatched bases: 9. This CDR3 has 16 residues. Germline CDR1 reads MNHEY; CDR2 reads SMNVEV (reference sequence). The CDR3 loop reads CASSLSGQGIGGEQYF. The CDR3, as DNA: TGTGCCAGCAGTTTATCGGGACAGGGTATAGGCGGCGAGCAGTACTTC.

The chain combines TRBV10-1 with TRBJ2-3; D perhaps matches TRBD2 (6 bases). CDR3 length equals 16 residues. Germline V gene lookup returns CDR1 WNHNN and CDR2 SYGVQD (reference sequence). V was shortened by 1 base and J by 4 bases, with 15 bases between the two germline ends. The CDR3 reads CASSEWGSGEADTQYF. The CDR3 DNA reads as TGCGCCAGCAGTGAGTGGGGATCGGGAGAAGCAGATACGCAGTATTTT.

The chain has TRBV2 and TRBJ2-7, with 8 bases that match TRBD2. Germline V gene sequence: CDR1 SNHLY, CDR2 FYNNEI. The V and J ends lost 6 bases and 0 bases, in that order; junction bases with no gene match: 4. CDR3 length: 14 residues. The CDR3 bases are TGTGCCAGCAGAGTAGCGGGGAGCTCCTACGAGCAGTACTTC. Its protein is CASRVAGSSYEQYF.

The rearrangement links TRBV28 to TRBJ1-2; 7 bases map to TRBD1. Germline V gene sequence: CDR1 MDHEN, CDR2 SYDVKM. V gave up 7 bases and J gave up 8 bases; unmatched junction bases: 10. The CDR3 loop spans 13 amino acids. CDR3 coding DNA: TGTGCCAGCACCATCACAGGGGTCTACGGCTACACCTTC. Amino acids: CASTITGVYGYTF.

This clone was counted a few times. The V gene is TRBV9, the J gene TRBJ2-5; 7 bases match TRBD1. The CDR3 spans 15 residues. With V trimmed by 4 bases and J by 5 bases, 11 bases remained unmatched. Looked up from germline, CDR1 is SGDLS and CDR2 is YYNGEE. CDR3 sequence: CASSPSDRAGETQYF. The DNA for the CDR3 is TGTGCCAGCAGCCCATCTGACAGGGCCGGGGAGACCCAGTACTTC.

V gene TRBV6-5 combines with J gene TRBJ2-2; a possible D gene is TRBD1 (6 bases). The CDR3 contains 14 residues. V lost 2 bases to trimming and J lost 4 bases, with 8 bases between them. Germline loops: CDR1 MNHEY, CDR2 SVGAGI. This CDR3 is CASSYTGSTGELFF. In DNA form, the CDR3 reads TGTGCCAGCAGTTACACAGGGTCCACCGGGGAGCTGTTTTTT.

This sequence joins TRBV4-1 and TRBJ1-6; tentative D call: TRBD1 (5 bases). The CDR3 covers 17 residues. Germline CDR1 MGHRA, CDR2 YSYEKL. V was shortened by 0 bases and J by 11 bases, with 20 bases between the two germline ends. CDR3 in DNA: TGCGCCAGCAGCCAAGAGATTAAGTTAACAGGTTCGGCACCCCTCCACTTT. Translating it yields CASSQEIKLTGSAPLHF.

This chain uses TRBV11-1 with TRBJ2-2, with D possibly matching TRBD2 (7 bases). The V end was cut by 5 bases, the J end by 4 bases, with 11 bases between. CDR3 length equals 14 residues. The germline V gene encodes CDR1 SGHAT and CDR2 FQDESV (reference sequence). The CDR3: CASSTGRGTGELFF. CDR3 coding DNA: TGTGCCAGCAGCACAGGGAGGGGCACCGGGGAGCTGTTTTTT.

The rearrangement uses TRBV28 and TRBJ2-2; D may be TRBD1 (6 bases). V was clipped by 2 bases and J by 5 bases, with 12 bases between them. The CDR3 is 15 residues long. Germline V lookup: CDR1 MDHEN, CDR2 SYDVKM. CDR3 sequence (DNA): TGTGCCAGCAGTTTAACTGGGGGCAATACCGGGGAGCTGTTTTTT. Translation gives CASSLTGGNTGELFF. The full variable domain, rest sourced from reference TRBV28 and TRBJ2-2, is DVKVTQSSRYLVKRTGEKVFLECVQDMDHENMFWYRQDPGLGLRLIYFSYDVKMKEKGDIPEGYSVSREKKERFSLILESASTNQTSMYLCASSLTGGNTGELFFGEGSRLTVL.

In its sample, this clone was seen a few times. This chain joins TRBV5-4 and TRBJ2-3; 7 positions agree with TRBD2. Germline CDR1 is SGHNT and CDR2 is YYREEE (reference sequence). The CDR3 covers 16 residues. V gave up 1 base and J gave up 2 bases; unmatched junction bases: 7. The CDR3 coding sequence is TGTGCCAGCAGCTTGTCATCGGGAGGTGACACAGATACGCAGTATTTT. As protein: CASSLSSGGDTDTQYF.

CDR3 DNA: TGTGCCAGCAGTGAGGAAAGAGTTAGCGGGAGTAGGCAAGAGACCCAGTACTTC. Translation gives CASSEERVSGSRQETQYF. The rearrangement joins TRBV2 to TRBJ2-5, with 9 bases fitting TRBD2. Trimming cost V 3 bases and J 2 bases; bases outside gene matches: 13. The CDR3 runs 18 residues. From germline, CDR1 is SNHLY and CDR2 FYNNEI.

A remark on this clone: A read error is likely here: a far larger clone is one base away. The chain joins TRBV27 to TRBJ2-3; D call uncertain. This CDR3 contains 12 residues. Germline CDR1 reads MNHEY; CDR2 reads SMNVEV (reference sequence). V lost 4 bases and J 1 base, leaving 3 bases between the germline ends. The CDR3 DNA follows: TGTGCCAGCAGTTCTCGCACAGATACGCAGTATTTT. Its protein is CASSSRTDTQYF.

This clone has a handful of counts. The rearrangement uses TRBV29-1 and TRBJ2-1, with 12 bases fitting TRBD1. J lost 7 bases, V lost 4 bases, and 5 bases had no gene match. Looked up from germline, CDR1 is SQVTM and CDR2 is ANQGSEA. The CDR3 sequence is 14 residues long. CDR3 nucleotides: TGCAGCGTTGCGGGGACAGGGGGCAGGAATGAGCAGTTCTTC. Translation gives CSVAGTGGRNEQFF.

This sequence joins TRBV27 and TRBJ1-4; 8 bases fit TRBD1. Germline trimming cut 4 bases from V and 4 bases from J; bases unmatched to any gene: 2. The germline gives CDR1 MNHEY, CDR2 SMNVEV (reference sequence). This CDR3 spans 14 amino acids. CDR3 nucleotide sequence: TGTGCCAGCAGTTGGACAGGGAGTAATGAAAAACTGTTTTTT. Protein: CASSWTGSNEKLFF.